These 6 T cell receptor beta chains share one sample of origin, sequenced in a study of shared clonotypes between healthy human individuals. Assay used: immunoSEQ multiplex PCR; TCRdb lists only in-frame clones, some missing. The sample carries 2 million to 2.5 million clones, around 95% recorded once. The specimen sequenced was naive CD4+ T cells sorted from blood. Indicated subset: CD45RA+ positively selected. Receptors originate from a man between 18 and 35 years old in good health.

A single count supports this clone. The CDR3 coding sequence is TGTGCCAGGGACAGCCGGGGACAGCCCCAGCATTTT. Translated, it gives CARDSRGQPQHF. The V and J genes are TRBV7-3 and TRBJ1-5; perhaps TRBD1 as D (6 bases). The CDR3 totals 12 residues. Trimming took 9 bases from V and 7 from J, leaving 13 bases between them. The V gene's germline CDR1 is SGHTA and CDR2 FQGTGA.

The rearrangement joins TRBV6-5 to TRBJ1-6, with D hard to call. The V gene lost 5 bases and the J gene lost 2 bases, with 7 bases spanning the gap. The germline gives CDR1 MNHEY, CDR2 SVGAGI. This CDR3 is built from 14 residues. Written as DNA, the CDR3 is TGTGCCAGCAGTCGGAACCCCTATAATTCACCCCTCCACTTT. This codes for CASSRNPYNSPLHF.

The CDR3 is CASSVPGSDTQYF. CDR3 coding DNA: TGCGCCAGCAGCGTCCCAGGGTCAGATACGCAGTATTTT. The chain is built from TRBV5-1 and TRBJ2-3; D is possibly TRBD1 (5 bases). CDR3 length: 13 residues. Trimming removed 4 bases at V and 4 bases at J, with 10 bases between. Germline CDR1 SGHRS, CDR2 YFSETQ. The entire variable domain, with the rest obtained from reference TRBV5-1 and TRBJ2-3, is as follows: KAGVTQTPRYLIKTRGQQVTLSCSPISGHRSVSWYQQTPGQGLQFLFEYFSETQRNKGNFPGRFSGRQFSNSRSEMNVSTLELGDSALYLCASSVPGSDTQYFGPGTRLTVL.

This clone came up once. With a much larger clone just one base away, this may be a read error. The same CDR3 also results from other DNA sequences found in this sample. The rearrangement uses TRBV5-1 and TRBJ2-5; D not resolved. Germline V gene lookup returns CDR1 SGHRS and CDR2 YFSETQ. The germline V and J ends were trimmed by 2 bases and 4 bases, with 3 bases remaining between them. The CDR3 runs 11 residues. CDR3 sequence reads: CASSFLETQYF. The CDR3 DNA sequence: TGCGCCAGCAGCTTTCTAGAGACCCAGTACTTC.

Only one count was recorded for this clone. CDR3 DNA sequence: TGCGCCAGCAGCAGGACAGGGGGTGAAGCTTTCTTT. Its translation is CASSRTGGEAFF. The V gene is TRBV5-1, the J gene TRBJ1-1; 10 nucleotides agree with TRBD1. This CDR3 spans 12 amino acids. The trim removed 4 bases at V and 7 bases at J, leaving 1 base unmatched. Germline V gene data show CDR1 as SGHRS and CDR2 as YFSETQ.

The chain uses TRBV6-6 and TRBJ2-2; the match to TRBD2 covers 7 bases. V trimming: 4 bases; J trimming: 1 base; junction bases outside the gene matches: 6. The CDR3 is 16 residues long. The V gene's germline CDR1 is MNHNY and CDR2 SVGAGI (reference sequence). Here the CDR3 DNA reads TGTGCCAGCAGTTCCCCGGCTAGCGGGAACACCGGGGAGCTGTTTTTT. This codes for CASSSPASGNTGELFF.